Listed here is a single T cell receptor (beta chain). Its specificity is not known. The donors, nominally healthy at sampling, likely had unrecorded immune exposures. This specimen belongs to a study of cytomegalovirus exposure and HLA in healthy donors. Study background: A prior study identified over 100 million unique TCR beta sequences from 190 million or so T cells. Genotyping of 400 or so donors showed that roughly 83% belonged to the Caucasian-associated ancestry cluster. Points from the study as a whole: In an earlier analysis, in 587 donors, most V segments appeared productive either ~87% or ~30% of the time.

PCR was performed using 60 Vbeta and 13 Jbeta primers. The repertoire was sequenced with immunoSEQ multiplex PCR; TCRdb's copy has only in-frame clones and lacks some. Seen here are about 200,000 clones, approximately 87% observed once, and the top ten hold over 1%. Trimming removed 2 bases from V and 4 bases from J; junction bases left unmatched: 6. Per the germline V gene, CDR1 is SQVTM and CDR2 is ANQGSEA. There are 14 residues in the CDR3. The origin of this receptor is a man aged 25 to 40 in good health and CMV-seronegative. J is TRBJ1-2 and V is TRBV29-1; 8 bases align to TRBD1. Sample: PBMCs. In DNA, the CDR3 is TGCAGCGTTGAACCCAGGGGGCCACTCTATGGCTACACCTTC. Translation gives CSVEPRGPLYGYTF.